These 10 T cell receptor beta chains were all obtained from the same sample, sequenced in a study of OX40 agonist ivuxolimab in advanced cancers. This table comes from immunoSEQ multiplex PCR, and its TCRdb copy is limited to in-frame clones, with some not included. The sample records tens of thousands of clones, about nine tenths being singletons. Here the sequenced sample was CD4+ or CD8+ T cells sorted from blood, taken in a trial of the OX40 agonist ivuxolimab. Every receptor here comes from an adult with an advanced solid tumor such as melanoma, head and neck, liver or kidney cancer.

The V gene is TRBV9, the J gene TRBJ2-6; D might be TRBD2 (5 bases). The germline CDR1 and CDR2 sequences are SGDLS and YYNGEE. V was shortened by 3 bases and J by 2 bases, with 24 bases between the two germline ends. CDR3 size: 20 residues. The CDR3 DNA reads TGTGCCAGCAGCGCCAGTAGTTCTCCCCGGACTGTCGCTGGGGCCAACGTCCTGACTTTC. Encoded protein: CASSASSSPRTVAGANVLTF.

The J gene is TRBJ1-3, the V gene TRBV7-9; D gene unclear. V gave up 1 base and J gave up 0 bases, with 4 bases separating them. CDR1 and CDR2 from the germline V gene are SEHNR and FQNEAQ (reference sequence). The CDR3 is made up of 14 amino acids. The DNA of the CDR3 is TGTGCCAGCAGCTTAGGTGGCTCTGGAAACACCATATATTTT. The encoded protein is CASSLGGSGNTIYF.

Here the CDR3 DNA reads TGTGCCAGCAGCCCACAGGGGATCTTGGGAAACATTCAGTACTTC. Translation gives CASSPQGILGNIQYF. The V call is TRBV7-8, the J call TRBJ2-4; 7 bases fit TRBD1. This CDR3 contains 15 residues. Germline V lookup: CDR1 SGHVS, CDR2 FQNEAQ. The J segment lost 6 bases and the V segment lost 5 bases, leaving 10 bases of the junction unmatched.

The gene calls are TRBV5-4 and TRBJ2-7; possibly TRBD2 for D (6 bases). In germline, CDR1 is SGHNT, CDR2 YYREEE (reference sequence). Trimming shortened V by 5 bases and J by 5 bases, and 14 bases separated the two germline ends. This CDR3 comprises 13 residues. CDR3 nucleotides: TGTGCCAGCAGTCCCCGGGGGTTCCACGAGCAGTACTTC. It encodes CASSPRGFHEQYF.

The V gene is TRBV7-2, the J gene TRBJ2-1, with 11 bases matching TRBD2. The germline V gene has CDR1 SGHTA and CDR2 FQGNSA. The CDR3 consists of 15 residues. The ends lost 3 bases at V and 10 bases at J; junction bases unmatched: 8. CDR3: CASSFLLAGGLEQFF. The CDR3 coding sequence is TGTGCCAGCAGCTTTCTCCTAGCGGGAGGCCTCGAGCAGTTCTTC.

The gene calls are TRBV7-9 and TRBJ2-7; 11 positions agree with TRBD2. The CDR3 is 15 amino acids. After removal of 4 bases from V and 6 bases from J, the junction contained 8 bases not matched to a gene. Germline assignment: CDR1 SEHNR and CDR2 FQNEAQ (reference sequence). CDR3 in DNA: TGTGCCAGCAGCTCCCAACTAGCGGGAGTGAGCGAGCAGTACTTC. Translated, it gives CASSSQLAGVSEQYF.

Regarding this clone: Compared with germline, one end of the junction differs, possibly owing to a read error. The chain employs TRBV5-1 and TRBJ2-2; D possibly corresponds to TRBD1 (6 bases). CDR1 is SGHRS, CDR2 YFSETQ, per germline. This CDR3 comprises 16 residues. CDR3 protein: CASSLAGQRNSGELFF. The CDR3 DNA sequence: TGCGCCAGCAGCTTGGCCGGACAGAGAAACAGCGGGGAGCTGTTTTTT.

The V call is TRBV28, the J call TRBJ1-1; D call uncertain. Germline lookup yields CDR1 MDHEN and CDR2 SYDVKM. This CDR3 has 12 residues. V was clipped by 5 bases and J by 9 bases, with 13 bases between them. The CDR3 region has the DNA TGTGCCAGCAGTGCCGCTATCGGGCAAGCTTTCTTT. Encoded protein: CASSAAIGQAFF.

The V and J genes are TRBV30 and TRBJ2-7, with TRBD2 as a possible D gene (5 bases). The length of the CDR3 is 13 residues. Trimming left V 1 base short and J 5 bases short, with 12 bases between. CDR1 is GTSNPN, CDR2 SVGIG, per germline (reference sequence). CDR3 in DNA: TGTGCCTGGAGTGGTGGGAGAGGGAACGAGCAGTACTTC. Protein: CAWSGGRGNEQYF.

For the CDR3, the DNA is TGTGCCAGCTCGGAGGACAGGGGCTCCTCCTATGGCTACACCTTC. Protein: CASSEDRGSSYGYTF. This chain links TRBV18 with TRBJ1-2, with 9 bases that match TRBD1. The CDR3 contains 15 residues. Germline CDR1 is KGHSH and CDR2 is LQKENI. The J segment lost 4 bases and the V segment lost 6 bases, leaving 9 bases of the junction unmatched.